A selection of T cell receptor beta chains follows, all from one sample in a study of CD8+ T cells in alopecia areata. Some clones are missing from TCRdb's copy, which holds only in-frame ones; the method was immunoSEQ multiplex PCR. The sample holds 150,000 or so clones; roughly 70% are singletons and the top ten take 10% to 12%. Sequenced here: CD8+ T cells sorted from blood, sampled at week 0. The receptors shown here come from a human donor with alopecia areata. Each CDR3 is given with its conserved first and last residue. The order of the fields is V gene, J gene, D gene, clone size, CDR3 DNA, CDR3 protein. The D gene is left open where the match is weak. Not every row has a clone size; where given, it reads once, few, many or a size class.

v_call: TRBV27
j_call: TRBJ1-2
d_call: TRBD1
clone_size: .
cdr3_nt: TGTGCCAGCAGTTTGACAGGGGACGGCGGCTACACCTTC
cdr3_aa: CASSLTGDGGYTF

v_call: TRBV2
j_call: TRBJ2-7
d_call: .
clone_size: .
cdr3_nt: TGTGCCAGCAGTGGCAGGTCGGTCGAGCAGTACTTC
cdr3_aa: CASSGRSVEQYF

v_call: TRBV6-5
j_call: TRBJ1-5
d_call: .
clone_size: .
cdr3_nt: TGTGCCAGCGGAGAGGAACGGTTTGGCAATCAGCCCCAGCATTTT
cdr3_aa: CASGEERFGNQPQHF

v_call: TRBV15
j_call: TRBJ2-7
d_call: TRBD1
clone_size: .
cdr3_nt: TGTGCCACCAGCGGACAGGGGGCTAGGGAGCAGTACTTC
cdr3_aa: CATSGQGAREQYF

v_call: TRBV14
j_call: TRBJ2-7
d_call: TRBD1
clone_size: .
cdr3_nt: TGTGCCAGCAGCAAGACTGGACAGGGGTGGGAGCAGTACTTC
cdr3_aa: CASSKTGQGWEQYF

v_call: TRBV29-1
j_call: TRBJ2-5
d_call: .
clone_size: .
cdr3_nt: TGCAGCGTTCCACGGAGAGGGACTCAAGAGACCCAGTACTTC
cdr3_aa: CSVPRRGTQETQYF

v_call: TRBV5-6
j_call: TRBJ2-3
d_call: TRBD2
clone_size: .
cdr3_nt: TGTGCCAGCAGCTCGGGAGGCGATACGCAGTATTTT
cdr3_aa: CASSSGGDTQYF

v_call: TRBV5-1
j_call: TRBJ2-5
d_call: TRBD1
clone_size: .
cdr3_nt: TGCGCCAGCAACACTGGAGGACAGGATTGGGAGACCCAGTACTTC
cdr3_aa: CASNTGGQDWETQYF

v_call: TRBV11-2
j_call: TRBJ1-1
d_call: .
clone_size: .
cdr3_nt: TGTGCCAGCAGCTTAGTAACGAAAGGGCCTGGCACTGAAGCTTTCTTT
cdr3_aa: CASSLVTKGPGTEAFF

v_call: TRBV19
j_call: TRBJ1-5
d_call: .
clone_size: few
cdr3_nt: TGTGCCAGTACTCGAAAGGGTGACAGCACTTACAATCAGCCCCAGCATTTT
cdr3_aa: CASTRKGDSTYNQPQHF

v_call: TRBV30
j_call: TRBJ1-1
d_call: .
clone_size: .
cdr3_nt: TGTGCCTGGAGTAGTACGGGGGTTGAAGCTTTCTTT
cdr3_aa: CAWSSTGVEAFF

v_call: TRBV9
j_call: TRBJ2-2
d_call: .
clone_size: .
cdr3_nt: TGTGCCAGCAGCGCGGGGAACACCGGGGAGCTGTTTTTT
cdr3_aa: CASSAGNTGELFF

v_call: TRBV5-1
j_call: TRBJ1-1
d_call: .
clone_size: few
cdr3_nt: TGCGCCAGCAGCTCCCAGACCTTGAACACTGAAGCTTTCTTT
cdr3_aa: CASSSQTLNTEAFF

v_call: TRBV30
j_call: TRBJ1-1
d_call: .
clone_size: .
cdr3_nt: TGTGCCTGGAGTGGTGCACAGGACGTGAACACTGAAGCTTTCTTT
cdr3_aa: CAWSGAQDVNTEAFF

v_call: TRBV30
j_call: TRBJ1-5
d_call: TRBD1
clone_size: .
cdr3_nt: TGTGCCTGGAGTGGCCTCACCGGGACAGGGAATCAGCCCCAGCATTTT
cdr3_aa: CAWSGLTGTGNQPQHF

v_call: TRBV15
j_call: TRBJ1-1
d_call: TRBD1
clone_size: .
cdr3_nt: TGTGCCACCAGCAGAGGCAGGGGGCGGCCTGAAGCTTTCTTT
cdr3_aa: CATSRGRGRPEAFF

v_call: TRBV29-1
j_call: TRBJ1-2
d_call: .
clone_size: .
cdr3_nt: TGCAGCGTTGTAGGAAGGCGGGGTAGGAAGGATAATGGCTACACCTTC
cdr3_aa: CSVVGRRGRKDNGYTF

v_call: TRBV30
j_call: TRBJ1-5
d_call: .
clone_size: .
cdr3_nt: TGTGCCTGGAAGAGGGCAGGGAAGAATCAGCCCCAGCATTTT
cdr3_aa: CAWKRAGKNQPQHF

v_call: TRBV29-1
j_call: TRBJ2-4
d_call: TRBD1
clone_size: .
cdr3_nt: TGCAGCGTGGAACCGGGACAGGGCAAAAACATTCAGTACTTC
cdr3_aa: CSVEPGQGKNIQYF

v_call: TRBV7-9
j_call: TRBJ1-2
d_call: TRBD1
clone_size: .
cdr3_nt: TGTGCCAGCAGCGGGACAGCCTATGGCTACACCTTC
cdr3_aa: CASSGTAYGYTF

v_call: TRBV4-2
j_call: TRBJ2-7
d_call: .
clone_size: .
cdr3_nt: TGTGCCAGCAGCCAGAGAGGGTCCCAAGTGCAGTACTTC
cdr3_aa: CASSQRGSQVQYF

v_call: TRBV29-1
j_call: TRBJ1-1
d_call: .
clone_size: .
cdr3_nt: TGCAGCGTTGCGGAGAACACTGAAGCTTTCTTT
cdr3_aa: CSVAENTEAFF

v_call: TRBV4-1
j_call: TRBJ2-3
d_call: TRBD2
clone_size: .
cdr3_nt: TGCGCCAGCAGCCAAGCGCGCGGGGGACGGGATACGCAGTATTTT
cdr3_aa: CASSQARGGRDTQYF

v_call: TRBV27
j_call: TRBJ1-1
d_call: .
clone_size: once
cdr3_nt: TGTGCCAGCAGTTTTTCCCCGTCTAATGAAGCTTTCTTT
cdr3_aa: CASSFSPSNEAFF